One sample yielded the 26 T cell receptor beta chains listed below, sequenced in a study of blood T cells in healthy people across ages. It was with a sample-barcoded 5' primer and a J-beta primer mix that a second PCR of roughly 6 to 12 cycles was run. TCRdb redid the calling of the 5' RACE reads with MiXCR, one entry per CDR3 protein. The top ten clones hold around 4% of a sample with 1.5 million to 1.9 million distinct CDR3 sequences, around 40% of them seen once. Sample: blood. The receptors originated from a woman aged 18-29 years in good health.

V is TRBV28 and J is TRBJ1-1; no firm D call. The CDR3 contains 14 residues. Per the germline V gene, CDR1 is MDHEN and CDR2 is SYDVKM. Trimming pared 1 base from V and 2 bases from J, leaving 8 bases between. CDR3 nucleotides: TGTGCCAGCAGTTTATTTCGGCAAAACACTGAAGCTTTCTTT. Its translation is CASSLFRQNTEAFF.

CDR3 in DNA: TGTGCCAGCAGCTTAAGACCCCCCTACGAGCAGTACTTC. Its translation: CASSLRPPYEQYF. The chain is built from TRBV7-2 and TRBJ2-7; D gene unclear. The CDR3 runs 13 residues. The germline V gene encodes CDR1 SGHTA and CDR2 FQGNSA. V was clipped by 2 bases and J by 2 bases, with 7 bases between them.

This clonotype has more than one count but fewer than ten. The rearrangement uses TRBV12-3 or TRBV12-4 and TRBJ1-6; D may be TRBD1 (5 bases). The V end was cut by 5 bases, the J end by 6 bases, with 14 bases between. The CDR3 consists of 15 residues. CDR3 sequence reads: CASSLRGGSNSPLHF. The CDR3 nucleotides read TGTGCCAGCAGTCTCCGGGGGGGTTCTAATTCACCCCTCCACTTT.

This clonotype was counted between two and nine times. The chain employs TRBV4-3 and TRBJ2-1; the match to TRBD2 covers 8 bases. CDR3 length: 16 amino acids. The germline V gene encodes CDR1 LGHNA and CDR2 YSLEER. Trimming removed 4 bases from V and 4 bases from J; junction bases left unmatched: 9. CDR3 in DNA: TGCGCCAGCAGCCCCCTGAGCGGGAGCTTATACAATGAGCAGTTCTTC. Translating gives CASSPLSGSLYNEQFF.

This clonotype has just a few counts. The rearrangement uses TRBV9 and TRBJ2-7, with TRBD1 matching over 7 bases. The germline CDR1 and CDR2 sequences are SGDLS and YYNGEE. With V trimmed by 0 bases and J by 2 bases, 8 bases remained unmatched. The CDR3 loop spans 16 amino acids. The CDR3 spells CASSVGLGTETYEQYF. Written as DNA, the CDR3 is TGTGCCAGCAGCGTAGGATTGGGGACAGAGACCTACGAGCAGTACTTC.

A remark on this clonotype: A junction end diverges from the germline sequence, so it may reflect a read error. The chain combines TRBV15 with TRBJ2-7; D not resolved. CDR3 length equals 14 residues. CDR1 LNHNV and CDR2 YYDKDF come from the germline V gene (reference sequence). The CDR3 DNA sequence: TGTGCCACCGGCAGTAAAAGCTCCTACAATGAGCAGTACTTC. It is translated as CATGSKSSYNEQYF.

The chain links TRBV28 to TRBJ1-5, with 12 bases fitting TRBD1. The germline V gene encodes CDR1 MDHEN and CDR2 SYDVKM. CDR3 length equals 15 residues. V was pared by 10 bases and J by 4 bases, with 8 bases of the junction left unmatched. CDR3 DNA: TGTGCCACCCGATCGGGACAGGGGGCGAATCAGCCCCAGCATTTT. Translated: CATRSGQGANQPQHF.

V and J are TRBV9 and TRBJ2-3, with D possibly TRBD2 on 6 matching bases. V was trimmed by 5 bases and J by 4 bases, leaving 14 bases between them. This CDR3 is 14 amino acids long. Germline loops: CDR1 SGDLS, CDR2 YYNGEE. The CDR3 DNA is TGTGCCAGCAGTGAGGCGGGGAGACCAGATACGCAGTATTTT. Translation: CASSEAGRPDTQYF.

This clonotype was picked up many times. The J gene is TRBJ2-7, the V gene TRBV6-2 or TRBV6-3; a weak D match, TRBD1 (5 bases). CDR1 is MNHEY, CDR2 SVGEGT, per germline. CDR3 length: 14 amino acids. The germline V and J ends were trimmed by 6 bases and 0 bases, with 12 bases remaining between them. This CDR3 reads CASSYQGFSYEQYF. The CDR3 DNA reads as TGTGCCAGCAGCTACCAGGGTTTCTCCTACGAGCAGTACTTC.

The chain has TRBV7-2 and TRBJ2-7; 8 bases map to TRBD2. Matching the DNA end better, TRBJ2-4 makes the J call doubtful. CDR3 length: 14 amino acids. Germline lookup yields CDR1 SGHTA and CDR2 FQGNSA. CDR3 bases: TGTGCCAGCAGCCCCGGGGGGGCTGTAAACATTCAGTACTTC. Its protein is CASSPGGAVNIQYF.

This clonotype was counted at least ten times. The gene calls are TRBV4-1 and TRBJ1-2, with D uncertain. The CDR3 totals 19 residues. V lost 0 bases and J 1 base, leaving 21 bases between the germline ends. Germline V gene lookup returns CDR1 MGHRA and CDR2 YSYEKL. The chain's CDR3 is CASSQDLGRSLQLNYGYTF. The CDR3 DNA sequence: TGCGCCAGCAGCCAAGATCTGGGCAGGAGCCTCCAGCTTAACTATGGCTACACCTTC.

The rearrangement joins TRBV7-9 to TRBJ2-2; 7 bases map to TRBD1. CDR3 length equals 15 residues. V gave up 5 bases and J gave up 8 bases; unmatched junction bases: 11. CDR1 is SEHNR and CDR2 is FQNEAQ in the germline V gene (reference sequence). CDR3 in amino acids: CASSTHQGVGGELFF. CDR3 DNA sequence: TGTGCCAGCAGCACTCACCAGGGGGTCGGAGGGGAGCTGTTTTTT.

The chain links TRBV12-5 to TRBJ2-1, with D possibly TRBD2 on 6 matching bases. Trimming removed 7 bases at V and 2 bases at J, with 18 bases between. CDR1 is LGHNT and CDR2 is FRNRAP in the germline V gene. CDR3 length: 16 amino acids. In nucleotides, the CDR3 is TGTGCTAGTGCCCCCCCTTTGCGGGGAACCTACAATGAGCAGTTCTTC. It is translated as CASAPPLRGTYNEQFF. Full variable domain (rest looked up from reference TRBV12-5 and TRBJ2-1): DARVTQTPRHKVTEMGQEVTMRCQPILGHNTVFWYRQTMMQGLELLAYFRNRAPLDDSGMPKDRFSAEMPDATLATLKIQPSEPRDSAVYFCASAPPLRGTYNEQFFGPGTRLTVL.

The CDR3: CATSGKGAGGYNEQFF. CDR3 nucleotide sequence: TGTGCCACCAGTGGAAAGGGGGCAGGGGGCTACAATGAGCAGTTCTTC. The chain recombines TRBV24-1 with TRBJ2-1; 7 bases fit TRBD1. The CDR3 spans 16 residues. Germline V gives CDR1 KGHDR, CDR2 SFDVKD. V trimming: 5 bases; J trimming: 3 bases; junction bases outside the gene matches: 9.

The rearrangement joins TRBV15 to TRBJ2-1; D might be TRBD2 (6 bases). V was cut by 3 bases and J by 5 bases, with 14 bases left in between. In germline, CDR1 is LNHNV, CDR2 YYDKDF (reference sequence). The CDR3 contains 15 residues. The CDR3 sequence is CATSSLASEHNEQFF. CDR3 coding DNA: TGTGCCACCAGCAGCCTGGCTAGCGAGCACAATGAGCAGTTCTTC. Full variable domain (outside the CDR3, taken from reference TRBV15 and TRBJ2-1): DAMVIQNPRYQVTQFGKPVTLSCSQTLNHNVMYWYQQKSSQAPKLLFHYYDKDFNNEADTPDNFQSRRPNTSFCFLDIRSPGLGDTAMYLCATSSLASEHNEQFFGPGTRLTVL.

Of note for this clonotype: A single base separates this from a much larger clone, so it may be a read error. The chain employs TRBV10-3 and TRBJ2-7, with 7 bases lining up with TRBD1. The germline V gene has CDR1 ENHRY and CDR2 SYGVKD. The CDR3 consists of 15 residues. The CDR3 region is CTISEEQGRSYEQYF. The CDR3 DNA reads TGTACCATCAGTGAGGAACAGGGGCGCTCCTACGAGCAGTACTTC.

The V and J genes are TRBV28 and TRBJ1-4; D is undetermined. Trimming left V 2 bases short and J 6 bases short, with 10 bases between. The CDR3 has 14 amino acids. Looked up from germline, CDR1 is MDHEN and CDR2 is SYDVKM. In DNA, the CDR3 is TGTGCCAGCAGTTTAAGGTCCGGGGATGAAAAACTGTTTTTT. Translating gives CASSLRSGDEKLFF. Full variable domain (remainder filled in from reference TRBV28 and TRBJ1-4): DVKVTQSSRYLVKRTGEKVFLECVQDMDHENMFWYRQDPGLGLRLIYFSYDVKMKEKGDIPEGYSVSREKKERFSLILESASTNQTSMYLCASSLRSGDEKLFFGSGTQLSVL.

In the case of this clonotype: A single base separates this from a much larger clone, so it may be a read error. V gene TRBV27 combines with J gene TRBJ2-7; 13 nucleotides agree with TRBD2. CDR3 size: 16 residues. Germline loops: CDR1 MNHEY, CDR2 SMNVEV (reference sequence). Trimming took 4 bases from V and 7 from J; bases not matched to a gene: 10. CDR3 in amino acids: CASSSRTSGSYNEQYF. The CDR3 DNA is TGTGCCAGCAGTTCCCGGACTAGCGGGAGCTACAATGAGCAGTACTTC.

The CDR3 DNA sequence: TGTGCCAGCAGTGAACTAGCGCAACCATCCTACGAGCAGTACTTC. This translates into CASSELAQPSYEQYF. The rearrangement uses TRBV2 and TRBJ2-7; D possibly corresponds to TRBD2 (6 bases). The germline CDR1 and CDR2 sequences are SNHLY and FYNNEI. The V and J ends lost 2 bases and 1 base respectively, with 12 bases between them. The CDR3 sequence is 15 residues long.

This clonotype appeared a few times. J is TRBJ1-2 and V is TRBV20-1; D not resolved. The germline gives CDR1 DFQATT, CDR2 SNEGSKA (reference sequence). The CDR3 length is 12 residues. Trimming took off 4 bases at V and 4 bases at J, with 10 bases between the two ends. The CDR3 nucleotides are TGCAGTGCTATCCGGCCCGGCTATGGCTACACCTTC. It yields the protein CSAIRPGYGYTF.

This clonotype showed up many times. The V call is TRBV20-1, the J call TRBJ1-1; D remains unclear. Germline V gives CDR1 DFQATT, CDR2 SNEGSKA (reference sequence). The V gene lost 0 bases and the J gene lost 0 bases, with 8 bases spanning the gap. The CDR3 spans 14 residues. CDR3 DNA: TGCAGTGCTAGAGATCGGGTGCTGAACACTGAAGCTTTCTTT. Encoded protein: CSARDRVLNTEAFF.

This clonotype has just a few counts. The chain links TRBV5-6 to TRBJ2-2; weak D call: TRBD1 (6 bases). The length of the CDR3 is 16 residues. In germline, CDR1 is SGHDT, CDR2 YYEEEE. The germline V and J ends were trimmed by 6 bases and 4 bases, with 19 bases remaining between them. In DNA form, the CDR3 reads TGTGCCAGCAAGGACAGCGATTGGTACGGCACCGGGGAGCTGTTTTTT. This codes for CASKDSDWYGTGELFF.

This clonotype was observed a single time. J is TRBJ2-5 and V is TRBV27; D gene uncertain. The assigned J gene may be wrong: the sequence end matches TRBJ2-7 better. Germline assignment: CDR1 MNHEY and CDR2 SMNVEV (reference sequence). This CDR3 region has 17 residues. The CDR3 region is CASSLSLGGPIHYEQYF. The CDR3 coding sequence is TGTGCCAGCAGTTTATCCCTTGGCGGACCTATCCACTACGAGCAGTACTTC.

CDR3 nucleotides: TGTGCCTGGAGTGTAAGTAATCGCGGTGAGCAGTTCTTC. Residues: CAWSVSNRGEQFF. The J gene is TRBJ2-1, the V gene TRBV30, with D hard to call. The V gene's germline CDR1 is GTSNPN and CDR2 SVGIG (reference sequence). The CDR3 extends over 13 amino acids. V lost 0 bases and J 9 bases, leaving 12 bases between the germline ends.

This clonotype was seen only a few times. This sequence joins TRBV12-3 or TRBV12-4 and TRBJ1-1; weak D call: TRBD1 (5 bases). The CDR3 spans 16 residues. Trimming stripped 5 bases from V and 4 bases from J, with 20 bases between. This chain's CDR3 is CASSQGTRSGGTEAFF. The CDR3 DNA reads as TGTGCCAGCAGTCAGGGAACCCGGTCCGGTGGCACTGAAGCTTTCTTT.

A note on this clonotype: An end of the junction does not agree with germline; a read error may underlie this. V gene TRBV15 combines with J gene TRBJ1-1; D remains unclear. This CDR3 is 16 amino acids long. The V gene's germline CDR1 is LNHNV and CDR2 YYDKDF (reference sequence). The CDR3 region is CATSGEGRGRSTEAFF. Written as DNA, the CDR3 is TGTGCCACCAGCGGAGAGGGTCGGGGTAGGTCCACTGAAGCTTTCTTT.